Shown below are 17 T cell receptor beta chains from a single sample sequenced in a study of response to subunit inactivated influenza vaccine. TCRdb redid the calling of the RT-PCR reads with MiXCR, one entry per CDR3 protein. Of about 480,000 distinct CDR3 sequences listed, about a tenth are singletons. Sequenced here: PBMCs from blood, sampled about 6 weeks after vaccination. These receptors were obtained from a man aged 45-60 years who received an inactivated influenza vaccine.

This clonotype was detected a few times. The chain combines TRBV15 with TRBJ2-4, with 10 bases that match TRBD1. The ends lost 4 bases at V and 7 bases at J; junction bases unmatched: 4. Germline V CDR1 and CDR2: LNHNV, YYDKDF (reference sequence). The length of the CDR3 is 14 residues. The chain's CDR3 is CATSIGGQGNIQYF. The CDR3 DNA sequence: TGTGCCACCAGCATAGGGGGACAGGGGAACATTCAGTACTTC.

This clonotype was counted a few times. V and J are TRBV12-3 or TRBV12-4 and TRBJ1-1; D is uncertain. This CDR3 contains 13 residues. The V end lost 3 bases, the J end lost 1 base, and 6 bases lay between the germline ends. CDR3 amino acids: CASSFQQNTEAFF. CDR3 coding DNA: TGTGCCAGCAGTTTTCAACAGAACACTGAAGCTTTCTTT.

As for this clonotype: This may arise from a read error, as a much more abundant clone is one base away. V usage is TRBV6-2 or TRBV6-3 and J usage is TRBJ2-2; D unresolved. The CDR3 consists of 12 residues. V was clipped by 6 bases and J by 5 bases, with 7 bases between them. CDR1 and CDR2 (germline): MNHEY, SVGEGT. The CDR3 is CASRYRTGELFF. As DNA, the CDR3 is TGTGCCAGCAGATACAGAACCGGGGAGCTGTTTTTT.

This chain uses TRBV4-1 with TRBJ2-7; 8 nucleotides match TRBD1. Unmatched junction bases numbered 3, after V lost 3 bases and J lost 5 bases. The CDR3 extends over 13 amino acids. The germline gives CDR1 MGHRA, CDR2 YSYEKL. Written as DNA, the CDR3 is TGCGCCAGCAGCCACTCGGACAGGGACGAGCAGTACTTC. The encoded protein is CASSHSDRDEQYF.

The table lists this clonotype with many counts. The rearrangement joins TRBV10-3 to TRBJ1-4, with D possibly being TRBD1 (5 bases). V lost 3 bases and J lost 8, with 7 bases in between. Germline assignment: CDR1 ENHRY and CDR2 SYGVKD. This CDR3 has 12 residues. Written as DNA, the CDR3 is TGTGCCATCAGTGAAGAGGGGGAAAAACTGTTTTTT. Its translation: CAISEEGEKLFF.

The CDR3 sequence: CASSQRHLSGTDTQYF. The DNA of the CDR3 is TGTGCCAGCAGCCAAAGGCACCTCTCAGGGACAGATACGCAGTATTTT. The V gene is TRBV3-1, the J gene TRBJ2-3; a weak D match, TRBD1 (5 bases). The CDR3 covers 16 residues. Trimming removed 2 bases at V and 3 bases at J, with 15 bases between. Germline assignment: CDR1 LGHDT and CDR2 YNNKEL (reference sequence).

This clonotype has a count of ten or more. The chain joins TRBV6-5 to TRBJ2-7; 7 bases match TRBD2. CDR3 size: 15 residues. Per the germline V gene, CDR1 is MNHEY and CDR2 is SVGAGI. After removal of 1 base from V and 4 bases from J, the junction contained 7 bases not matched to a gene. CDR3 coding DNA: TGTGCCAGCAGTTACTATCTTCGGGGAGGGTACGAGCAGTACTTC. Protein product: CASSYYLRGGYEQYF.

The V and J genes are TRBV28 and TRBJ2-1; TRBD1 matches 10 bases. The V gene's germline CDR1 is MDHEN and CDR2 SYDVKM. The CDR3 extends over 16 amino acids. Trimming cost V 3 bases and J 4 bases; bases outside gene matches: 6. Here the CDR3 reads CASSLPDRGMYNEQFF. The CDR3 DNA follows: TGTGCCAGCAGTTTGCCGGACAGGGGGATGTACAATGAGCAGTTCTTC. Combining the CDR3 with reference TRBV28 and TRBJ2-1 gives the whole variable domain DVKVTQSSRYLVKRTGEKVFLECVQDMDHENMFWYRQDPGLGLRLIYFSYDVKMKEKGDIPEGYSVSREKKERFSLILESASTNQTSMYLCASSLPDRGMYNEQFFGPGTRLTVL.

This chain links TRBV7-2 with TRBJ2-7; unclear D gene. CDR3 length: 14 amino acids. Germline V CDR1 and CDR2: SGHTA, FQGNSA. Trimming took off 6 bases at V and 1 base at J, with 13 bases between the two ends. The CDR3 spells CASSLPRQSYEQYF. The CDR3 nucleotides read TGTGCCAGCAGTTTACCGCGGCAGTCCTACGAGCAGTACTTC.

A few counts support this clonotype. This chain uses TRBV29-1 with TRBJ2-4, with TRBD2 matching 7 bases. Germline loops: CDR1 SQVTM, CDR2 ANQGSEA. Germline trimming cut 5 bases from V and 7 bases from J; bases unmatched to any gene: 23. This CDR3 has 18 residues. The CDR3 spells CSVSLRGYRPGGWNIQYF. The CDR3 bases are TGCAGCGTTTCCCTGAGGGGATACCGACCGGGGGGATGGAACATTCAGTACTTC.

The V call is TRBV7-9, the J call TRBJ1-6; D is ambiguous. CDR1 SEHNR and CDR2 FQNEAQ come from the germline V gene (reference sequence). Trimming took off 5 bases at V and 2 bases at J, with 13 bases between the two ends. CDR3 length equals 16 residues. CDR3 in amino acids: CASSPLIGAYNSPLHF. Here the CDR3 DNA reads TGTGCCAGCAGCCCGCTAATTGGGGCCTATAATTCACCCCTCCACTTT.

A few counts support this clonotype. The chain's CDR3 is CASRSGTADRYEQYF. The CDR3 DNA sequence: TGTGCCAGCAGGTCAGGGACGGCCGATAGGTACGAGCAGTACTTC. The chain links TRBV6-1 to TRBJ2-7, with D tentatively TRBD1 or TRBD2 (5 bases each). V was shortened by 6 bases and J by 4 bases, with 19 bases between the two germline ends. The CDR3 has 15 residues. Germline CDR1 and CDR2: MNHNS and SASEGT.

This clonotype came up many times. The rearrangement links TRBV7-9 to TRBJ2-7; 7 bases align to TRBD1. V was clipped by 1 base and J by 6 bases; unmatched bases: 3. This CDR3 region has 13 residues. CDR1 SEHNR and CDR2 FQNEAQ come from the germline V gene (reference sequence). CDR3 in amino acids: CASSLGDRGEQYF. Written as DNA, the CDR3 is TGTGCCAGCAGCTTAGGGGACAGAGGCGAGCAGTACTTC.

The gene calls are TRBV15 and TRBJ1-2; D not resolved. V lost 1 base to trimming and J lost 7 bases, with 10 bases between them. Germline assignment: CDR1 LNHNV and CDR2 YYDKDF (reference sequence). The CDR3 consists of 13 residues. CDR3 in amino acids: CATSRAREGGYTF. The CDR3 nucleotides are TGTGCCACCAGCAGAGCGAGGGAAGGTGGCTACACCTTC.

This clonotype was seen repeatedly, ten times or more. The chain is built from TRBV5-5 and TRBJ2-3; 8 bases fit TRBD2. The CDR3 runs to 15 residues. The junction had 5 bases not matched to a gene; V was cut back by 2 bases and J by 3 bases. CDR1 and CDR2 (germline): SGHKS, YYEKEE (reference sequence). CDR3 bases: TGTGCCAGCAGCTTCTCGGGACTAGGAACAGATACGCAGTATTTT. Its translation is CASSFSGLGTDTQYF.

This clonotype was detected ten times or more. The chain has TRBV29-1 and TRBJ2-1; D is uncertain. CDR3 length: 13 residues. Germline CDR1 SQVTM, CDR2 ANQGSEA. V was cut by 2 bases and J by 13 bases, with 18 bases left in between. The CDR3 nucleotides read TGCAGCGTTGAAAAAGGGCGGCTATCCCCTCAGTTCTTC. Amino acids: CSVEKGRLSPQFF.

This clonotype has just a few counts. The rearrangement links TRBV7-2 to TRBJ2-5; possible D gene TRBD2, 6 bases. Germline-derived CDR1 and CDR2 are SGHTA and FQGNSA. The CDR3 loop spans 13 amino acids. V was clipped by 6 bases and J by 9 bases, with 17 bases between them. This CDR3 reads CASSSRDSGSQYF. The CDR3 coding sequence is TGTGCCAGCAGTTCCCGGGACTCAGGGTCCCAGTACTTC.